This T cell receptor beta chain is from a study of blood T cell repertoires in COVID-19. On the study more broadly: Acute and convalescent COVID-19 samples came from the United States, Italy and Spain. In each case, the material was cDNA or gDNA derived from T cells, B-cell-depleted T cells, or PBMCs.

In the original processing: Reference gene primer amplification yielded estimated nucleated cell counts. Sequencing was performed with immunoSEQ multiplex PCR; in TCRdb, only in-frame clones are kept and a portion is missing. D and trimming come from the DNA, and the V and J calls and clone size come from that table. The profile shows about 40,000 clones, around nine tenths of them singletons. The V end was cut by 5 bases, the J end by 3 bases, with 16 bases between. This CDR3 contains 15 residues. The V gene's germline CDR1 is MDHEN and CDR2 SYDVKM. The sequencing input was peripheral blood. The sequence derives from a human donor in a cohort sampled during active COVID-19. V usage is TRBV28 and J usage is TRBJ2-5; TRBD1 might be the D (6 bases). CDR3: CASSLILTGKETQYF. The CDR3 DNA follows: TGTGCCAGCAGTCTGATATTGACAGGCAAAGAGACCCAGTACTTC.